Here is one TCR beta chain with its context. Its specificity is not known. Moderately to severely active ophthalmopathy under 3 months, CAS at least 3, NOSPECS at least 4. The CDR3 is 13 amino acids. CDR1 MNHEY and CDR2 SVGEGT come from the germline V gene. The V end lost 8 bases, the J end lost 3 bases, and 11 bases lay between the germline ends. The sample belongs to a study of Graves' ophthalmopathy and Graves' hyperthyroidism. Study information: Prior to any treatment, peripheral blood was collected at the time of initial diagnosis. Study results and caveats: The 13-signature model separated ophthalmopathy from stable hyperthyroidism at 85% to 90% sensitivity and approximately 81% specificity. Most thyroid clonotypes with frequency above 0.001 were detected in blood too.

RNA transcripts provided the template for amplifying TCR beta CDR3 regions. First-round RT-PCR used HTBI primers; second-round multiplex PCR followed. TCRdb ran MiXCR on the multiplex PCR reads and lists one entry per CDR3 protein. The table shows 170,000 or so distinct CDR3 sequences, with 30% to 45% occurring only once. Sequenced input: peripheral blood. The rearrangement joins TRBV6-2 or TRBV6-3 to TRBJ1-5; D is ambiguous. The source of this sequence is a woman aged 40 to 50 with Graves' ophthalmopathy. CDR3 in DNA: TGTGCCAGCCACAGTTGGGTCAATCAGCCCCAGCATTTT. This encodes CASHSWVNQPQHF.